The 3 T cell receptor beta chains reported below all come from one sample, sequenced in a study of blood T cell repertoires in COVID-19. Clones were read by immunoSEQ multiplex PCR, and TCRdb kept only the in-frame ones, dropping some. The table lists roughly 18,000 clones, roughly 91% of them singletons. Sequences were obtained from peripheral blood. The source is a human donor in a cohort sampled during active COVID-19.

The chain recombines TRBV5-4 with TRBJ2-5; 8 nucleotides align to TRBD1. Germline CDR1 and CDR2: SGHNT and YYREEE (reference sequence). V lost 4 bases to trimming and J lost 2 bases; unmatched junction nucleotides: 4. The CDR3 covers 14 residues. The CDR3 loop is CASSVGQGQETQYF. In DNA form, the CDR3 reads TGTGCCAGCAGCGTTGGACAGGGACAAGAGACCCAGTACTTC.

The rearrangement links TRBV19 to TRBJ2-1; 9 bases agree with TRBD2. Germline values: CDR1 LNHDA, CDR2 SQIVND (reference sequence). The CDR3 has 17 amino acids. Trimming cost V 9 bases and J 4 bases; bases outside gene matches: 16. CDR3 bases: TGTGCCAGCAAAATTAACTCGGGACTAGCACAATACAATGAGCAGTTCTTC. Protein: CASKINSGLAQYNEQFF.

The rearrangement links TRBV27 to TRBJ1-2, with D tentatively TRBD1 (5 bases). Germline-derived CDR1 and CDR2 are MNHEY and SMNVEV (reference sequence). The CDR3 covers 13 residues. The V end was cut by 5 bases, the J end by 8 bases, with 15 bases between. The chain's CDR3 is CASSPGLYRGYTF. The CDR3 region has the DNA TGTGCCAGCAGTCCGGGACTGTACCGGGGCTACACCTTC.